The T cell receptor beta chain described here comes from a study of blood T cell repertoires in COVID-19. At the level of the study: The United States, Italy and Spain supplied acute and convalescent COVID-19 samples.

The repertoire was sequenced with immunoSEQ multiplex PCR; TCRdb's copy has only in-frame clones and lacks some. Of 130,000 to 150,000 clones listed, roughly nine tenths were seen once; the top ten hold about 1.5%. With V trimmed by 2 bases and J by 2 bases, 8 bases remained unmatched. The germline CDR1 and CDR2 sequences are LGHDT and YNNKEL (reference sequence). The CDR3 loop spans 16 amino acids. The chain combines TRBV3-1 (or the pseudogene TRBV3-2) with TRBJ1-2; 7 bases fit TRBD1. The sequencing sample was made of peripheral blood. The TCR originated in a human donor in a cohort sampled during active COVID-19. The CDR3 region is CASSQNSGTVNYGYTF. CDR3 coding DNA: TGTGCCAGCAGCCAAAACTCCGGGACAGTAAACTATGGCTACACCTTC.